This entry features one T cell receptor (beta chain) sequence. Its target is not known. This sample is part of a study of T cell responses to AZD1222 COVID-19 vaccine. Study-level points and caveats: Unmutated variant regions reportedly attract nearly half of all spike-specific TCRs. With dominance at 160-218 and 743-854, vaccine-associated CD4 TCRs spanned spike.

Some clones are missing from TCRdb's copy, which holds only in-frame ones; the method was immunoSEQ multiplex PCR. This sample has 80,000 or so clones, with 80% to 90% found just once. V lost 5 bases, J lost 9 bases, and 20 bases lay in between. The CDR3 sequence is 16 residues long. From germline, CDR1 is MNHEY and CDR2 SMNVEV (reference sequence). The chain employs TRBV27 and TRBJ1-6, with TRBD1 as a possible D gene (5 bases). The sample was peripheral blood, taken 28 days after the second AZD1222 dose. This sequence originates from an adult who received the AZD1222 COVID-19 vaccine. The DNA of the CDR3 is TGTGCCAGCAGTCCGATCTCGGGGGGGGGTAGTTCACCCCTCCACTTT. It specifies CASSPISGGGSSPLHF.